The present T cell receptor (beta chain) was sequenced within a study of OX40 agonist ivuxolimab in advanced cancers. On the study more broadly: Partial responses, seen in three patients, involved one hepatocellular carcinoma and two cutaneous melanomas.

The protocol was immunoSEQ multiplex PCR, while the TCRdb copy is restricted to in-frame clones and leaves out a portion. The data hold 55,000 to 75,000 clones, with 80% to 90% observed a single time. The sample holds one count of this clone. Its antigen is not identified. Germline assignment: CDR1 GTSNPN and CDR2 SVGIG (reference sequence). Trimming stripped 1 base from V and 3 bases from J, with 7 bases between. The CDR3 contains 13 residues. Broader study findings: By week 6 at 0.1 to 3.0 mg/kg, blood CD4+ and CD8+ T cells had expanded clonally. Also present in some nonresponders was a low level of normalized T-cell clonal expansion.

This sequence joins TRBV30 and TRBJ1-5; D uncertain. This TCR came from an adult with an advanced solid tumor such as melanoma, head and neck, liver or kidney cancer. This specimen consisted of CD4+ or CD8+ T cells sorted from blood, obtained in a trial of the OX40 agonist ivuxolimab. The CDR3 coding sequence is TGTGCCTGGAGTGAACCGCCCAATCAGCCCCAGCATTTT. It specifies CAWSEPPNQPQHF.